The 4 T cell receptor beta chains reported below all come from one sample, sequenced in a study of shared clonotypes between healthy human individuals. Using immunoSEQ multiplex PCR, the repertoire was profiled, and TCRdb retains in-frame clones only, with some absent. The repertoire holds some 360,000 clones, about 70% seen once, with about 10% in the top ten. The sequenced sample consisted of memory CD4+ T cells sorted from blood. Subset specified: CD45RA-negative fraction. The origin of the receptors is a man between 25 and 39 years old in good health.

The chain's CDR3 is CASSRTGGNEQFF. In nucleotides, the CDR3 is TGTGCCAGCAGTCGAACGGGTGGGAATGAGCAGTTCTTC. The chain has TRBV6-5 and TRBJ2-1; D call uncertain. The CDR3 extends over 13 amino acids. From germline, CDR1 is MNHEY and CDR2 SVGAGI. V lost 5 bases and J 7 bases, leaving 12 bases between the germline ends.

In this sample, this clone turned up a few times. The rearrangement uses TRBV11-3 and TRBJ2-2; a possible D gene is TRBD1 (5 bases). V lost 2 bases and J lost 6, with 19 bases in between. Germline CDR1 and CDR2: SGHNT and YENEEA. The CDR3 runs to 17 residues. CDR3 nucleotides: TGTGCCAGCAGCTTAAGGGGTTCCTCGACAAGCCCCGGGGAGCTGTTTTTT. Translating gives CASSLRGSSTSPGELFF.

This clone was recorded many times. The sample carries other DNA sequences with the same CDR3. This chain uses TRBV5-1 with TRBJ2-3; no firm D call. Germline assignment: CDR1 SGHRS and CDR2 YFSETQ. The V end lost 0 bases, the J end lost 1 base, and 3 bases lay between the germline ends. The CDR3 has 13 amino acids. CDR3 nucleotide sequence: TGCGCCAGCAGCTTGGAAGGCACAGATACGCAGTATTTT. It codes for CASSLEGTDTQYF.

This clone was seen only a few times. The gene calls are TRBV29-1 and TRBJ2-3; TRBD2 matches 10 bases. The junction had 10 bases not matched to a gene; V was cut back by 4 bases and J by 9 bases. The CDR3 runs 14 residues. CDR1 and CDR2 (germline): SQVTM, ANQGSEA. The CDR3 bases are TGCAGCGTTGTCACTAGCGGGACAAGGGGGACGCAGTATTTT. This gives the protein CSVVTSGTRGTQYF.